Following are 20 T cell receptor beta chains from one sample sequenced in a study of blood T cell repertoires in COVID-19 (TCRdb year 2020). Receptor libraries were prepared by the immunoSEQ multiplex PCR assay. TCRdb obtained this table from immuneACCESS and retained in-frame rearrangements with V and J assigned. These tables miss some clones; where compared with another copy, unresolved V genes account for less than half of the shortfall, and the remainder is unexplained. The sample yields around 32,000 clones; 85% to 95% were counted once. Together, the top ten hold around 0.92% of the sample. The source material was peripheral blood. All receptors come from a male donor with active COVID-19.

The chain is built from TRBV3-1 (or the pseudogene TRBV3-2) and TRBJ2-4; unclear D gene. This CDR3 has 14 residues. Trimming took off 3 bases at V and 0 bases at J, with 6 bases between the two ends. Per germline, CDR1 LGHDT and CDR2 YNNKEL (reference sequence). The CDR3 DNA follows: TGTGCCAGCAGCCACAGAATAGCCAAAAACATTCAGTACTTC. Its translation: CASSHRIAKNIQYF.

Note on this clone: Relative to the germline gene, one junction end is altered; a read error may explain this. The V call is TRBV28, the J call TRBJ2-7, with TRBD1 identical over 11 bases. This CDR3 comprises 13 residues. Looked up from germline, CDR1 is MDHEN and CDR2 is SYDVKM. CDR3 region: CSHRTGGASEQYF. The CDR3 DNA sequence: TGCTCCCATAGGACAGGGGGCGCCTCCGAGCAGTACTTC.

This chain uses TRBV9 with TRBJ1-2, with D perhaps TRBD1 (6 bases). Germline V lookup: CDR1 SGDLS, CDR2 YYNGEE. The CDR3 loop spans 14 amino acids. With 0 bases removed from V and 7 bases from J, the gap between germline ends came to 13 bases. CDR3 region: CASSVAPDRFGYTF. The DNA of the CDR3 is TGTGCCAGCAGCGTAGCCCCTGACAGGTTTGGCTACACCTTC.

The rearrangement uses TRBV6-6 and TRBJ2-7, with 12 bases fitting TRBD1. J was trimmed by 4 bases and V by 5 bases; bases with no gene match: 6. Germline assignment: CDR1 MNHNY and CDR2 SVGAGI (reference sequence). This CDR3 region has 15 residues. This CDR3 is CASSKGTGGRYEQYF. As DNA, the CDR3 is TGTGCCAGCAGTAAAGGGACAGGGGGCCGGTACGAGCAGTACTTC.

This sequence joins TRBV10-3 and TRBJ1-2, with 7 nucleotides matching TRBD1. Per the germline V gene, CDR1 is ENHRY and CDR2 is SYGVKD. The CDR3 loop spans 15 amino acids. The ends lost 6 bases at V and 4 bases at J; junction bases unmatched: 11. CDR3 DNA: TGTGCCATCAGCCCCGGGGCAGGGGGAGGCTATGGCTACACCTTC. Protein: CAISPGAGGGYGYTF.

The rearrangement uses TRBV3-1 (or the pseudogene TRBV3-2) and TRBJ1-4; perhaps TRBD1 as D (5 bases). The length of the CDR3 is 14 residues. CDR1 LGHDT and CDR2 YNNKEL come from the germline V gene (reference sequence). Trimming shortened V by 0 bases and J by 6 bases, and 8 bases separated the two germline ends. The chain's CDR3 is CASSQEGVYEKLFF. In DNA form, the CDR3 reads TGTGCCAGCAGCCAAGAAGGGGTTTATGAAAAACTGTTTTTT.

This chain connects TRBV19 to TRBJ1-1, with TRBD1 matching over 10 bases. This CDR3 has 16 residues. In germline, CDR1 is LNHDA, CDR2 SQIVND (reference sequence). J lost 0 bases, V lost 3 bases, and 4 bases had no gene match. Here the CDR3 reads CASSIDRGRMNTEAFF. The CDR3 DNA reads TGTGCCAGTAGTATCGACAGGGGGCGCATGAACACTGAAGCTTTCTTT. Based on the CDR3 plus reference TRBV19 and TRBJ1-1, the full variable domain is DGGITQSPKYLFRKEGQNVTLSCEQNLNHDAMYWYRQDPGQGLRLIYYSQIVNDFQKGDIAEGYSVSREKKESFPLTVTSAQKNPTAFYLCASSIDRGRMNTEAFFGQGTRLTVV.

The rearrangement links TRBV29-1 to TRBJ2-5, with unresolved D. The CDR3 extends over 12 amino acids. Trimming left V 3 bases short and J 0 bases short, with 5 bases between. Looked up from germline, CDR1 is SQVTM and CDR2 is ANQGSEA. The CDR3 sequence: CSVEHYQETQYF. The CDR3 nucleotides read TGCAGCGTTGAGCACTACCAAGAGACCCAGTACTTC.

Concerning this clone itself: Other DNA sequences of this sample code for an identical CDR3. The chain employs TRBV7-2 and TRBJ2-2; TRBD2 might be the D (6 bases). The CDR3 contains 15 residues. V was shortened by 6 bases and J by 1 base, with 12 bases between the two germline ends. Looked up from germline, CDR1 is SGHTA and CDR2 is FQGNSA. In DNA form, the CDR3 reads TGTGCCAGCAGACCACGGGGGTTGAACACCGGGGAGCTGTTTTTT. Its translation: CASRPRGLNTGELFF.

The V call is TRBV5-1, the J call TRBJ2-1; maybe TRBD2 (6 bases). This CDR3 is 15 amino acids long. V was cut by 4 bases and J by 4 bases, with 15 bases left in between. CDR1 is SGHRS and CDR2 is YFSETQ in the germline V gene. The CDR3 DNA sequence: TGCGCCAGCAGCCAGGAGGGCGACGCGTACAATGAGCAGTTCTTC. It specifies CASSQEGDAYNEQFF.

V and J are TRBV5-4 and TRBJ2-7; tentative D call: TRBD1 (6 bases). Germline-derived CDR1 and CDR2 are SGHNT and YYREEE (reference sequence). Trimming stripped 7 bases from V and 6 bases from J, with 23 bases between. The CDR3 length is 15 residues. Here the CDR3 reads CASRVGRGVQGEQYF. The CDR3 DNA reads TGTGCCAGCCGAGTGGGCAGGGGAGTACAAGGCGAGCAGTACTTC. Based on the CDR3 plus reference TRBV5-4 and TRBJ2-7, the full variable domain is ETGVTQSPTHLIKTRGQQVTLRCSSQSGHNTVSWYQQALGQGPQFIFQYYREEENGRGNFPPRFSGLQFPNYSSELNVNALELDDSALYLCASRVGRGVQGEQYFGPGTRLTVT.

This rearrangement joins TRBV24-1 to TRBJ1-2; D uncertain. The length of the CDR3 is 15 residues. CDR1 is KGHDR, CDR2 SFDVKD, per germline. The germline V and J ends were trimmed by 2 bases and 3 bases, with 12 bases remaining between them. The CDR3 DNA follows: TGTGCCACCAGTGATTCCGGGTCTCCCGACTATGGCTACACCTTC. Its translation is CATSDSGSPDYGYTF.

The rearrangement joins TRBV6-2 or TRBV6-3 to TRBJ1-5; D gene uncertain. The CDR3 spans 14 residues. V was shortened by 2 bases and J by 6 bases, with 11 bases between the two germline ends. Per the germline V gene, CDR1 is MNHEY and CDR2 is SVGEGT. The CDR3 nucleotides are TGTGCCAGCAGTTACGGGCGGGGAGGTCAGCCCCAGCATTTT. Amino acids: CASSYGRGGQPQHF.

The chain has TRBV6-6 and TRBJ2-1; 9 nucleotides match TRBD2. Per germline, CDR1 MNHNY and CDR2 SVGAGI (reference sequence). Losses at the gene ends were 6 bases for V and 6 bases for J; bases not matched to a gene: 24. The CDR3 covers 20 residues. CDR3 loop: CASRRPTGTAASGAINEQFF. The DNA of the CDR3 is TGTGCCAGCAGGCGACCGACCGGGACAGCGGCTAGCGGGGCCATCAATGAGCAGTTCTTC.

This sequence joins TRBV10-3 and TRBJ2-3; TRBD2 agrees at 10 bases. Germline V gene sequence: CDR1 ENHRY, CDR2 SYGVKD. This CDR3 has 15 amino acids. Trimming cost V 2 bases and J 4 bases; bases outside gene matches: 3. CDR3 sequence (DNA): TGTGCCATCAGTGAGGGACTAGCGGATTCAGATACGCAGTATTTT. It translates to CAISEGLADSDTQYF.

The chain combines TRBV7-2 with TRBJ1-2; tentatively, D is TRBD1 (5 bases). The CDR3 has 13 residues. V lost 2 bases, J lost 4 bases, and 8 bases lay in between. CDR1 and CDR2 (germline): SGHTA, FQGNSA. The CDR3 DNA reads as TGTGCCAGCAGCTTACAGGGTCGCTATGGCTACACCTTC. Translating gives CASSLQGRYGYTF.

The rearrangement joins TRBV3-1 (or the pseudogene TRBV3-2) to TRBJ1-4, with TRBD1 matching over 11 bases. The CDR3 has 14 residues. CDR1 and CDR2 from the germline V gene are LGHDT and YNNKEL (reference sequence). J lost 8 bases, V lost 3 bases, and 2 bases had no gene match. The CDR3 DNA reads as TGTGCCAGCAGCCAGGACAGGGGGCGAGAAAAACTGTTTTTT. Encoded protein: CASSQDRGREKLFF.

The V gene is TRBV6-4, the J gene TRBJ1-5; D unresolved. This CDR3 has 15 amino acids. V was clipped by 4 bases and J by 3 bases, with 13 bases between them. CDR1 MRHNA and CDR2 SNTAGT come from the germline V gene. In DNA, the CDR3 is TGTGCCAGCAGTGCAGGCGCCGCCTACAATCAGCCCCAGCATTTT. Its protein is CASSAGAAYNQPQHF.

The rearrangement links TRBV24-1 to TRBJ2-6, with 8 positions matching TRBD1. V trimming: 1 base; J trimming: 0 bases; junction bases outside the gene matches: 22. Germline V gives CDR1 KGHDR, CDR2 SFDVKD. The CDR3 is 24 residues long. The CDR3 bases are TGTGCCACCAGTGATTTTTTAGAGGCCCAACAGGGGGGAGAGGCCCTCTCTGGGGCCAACGTCCTGACTTTC. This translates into CATSDFLEAQQGGEALSGANVLTF.

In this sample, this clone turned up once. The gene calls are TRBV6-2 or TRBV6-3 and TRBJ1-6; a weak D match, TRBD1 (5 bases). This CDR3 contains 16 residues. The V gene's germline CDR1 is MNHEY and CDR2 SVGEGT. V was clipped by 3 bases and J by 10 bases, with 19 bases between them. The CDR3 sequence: CASSYNRQGVESPLHF. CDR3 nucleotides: TGTGCCAGCAGTTATAACCGGCAGGGCGTAGAGTCACCCCTCCACTTT.